This is a list of T cell receptor beta chains from one sample in a study of cytotoxic CD8 clonotypes in ibrutinib-treated CLL. Clones were read by immunoSEQ multiplex PCR, and TCRdb kept only the in-frame ones, dropping some. The sample contains over 120,000 clones, approximately 80% of which appear only once. The sample in question was PBMCs, obtained after 24 months of ibrutinib treatment. Receptor source: a human donor with chronic lymphocytic leukemia. The CDR3 runs from the conserved cysteine through the conserved F or W. Fields, in order: D gene, clone size, J gene, V gene, CDR3 length, CDR3 DNA, CDR3 protein. The D gene is left open where the match is weak. A clone size is listed for some rows: how often the clone was seen (once, few, many), or a class if it is expanded.

.,.,TRBJ1-2,TRBV6-6,13,TGTGCCAGCAGTTCCGAGGATTCCTATGGCTACACCTTC,CASSSEDSYGYTF
.,.,TRBJ1-2,TRBV2,13,TGTGCCAGCAGGACGGATGGGGGCTATGGCTACACCTTC,CASRTDGGYGYTF
TRBD1,.,TRBJ1-2,TRBV7-3,13,TGTGCCAGCAGCCCACAGGGGAACTATGGCTACACCTTC,CASSPQGNYGYTF
.,.,TRBJ2-3,TRBV7-2,16,TGTGCCAGCAGCTTGGGTGGGGGGCGTGGTGGAGATACGCAGTATTTT,CASSLGGGRGGDTQYF
TRBD1,.,TRBJ1-1,TRBV28,13,TGTGCCAGCAATAGTTTACTGGGACAGTTAGCTTTCTTT,CASNSLLGQLAFF
TRBD1,.,TRBJ2-7,TRBV6-5,15,TGTGCCAGCAGCCTATCTTGGGACAGGGACTACGAGCAGTACTTC,CASSLSWDRDYEQYF
.,few,TRBJ2-2,TRBV5-1,15,TGCGCCAGCAGCTTGGCCGGCCCCAACACCGGGGAGCTGTTTTTT,CASSLAGPNTGELFF
TRBD1,.,TRBJ2-7,TRBV11-1,15,TGTGCCAGCAGCTTAGCGACAGGGGGCGGCCACGAGCAGTACTTC,CASSLATGGGHEQYF
.,few,TRBJ2-7,TRBV7-2,14,TGTGCCAGCAGCTTAGATAGGGGGGGTGCCGAGCAGTACTTC,CASSLDRGGAEQYF
TRBD1,.,TRBJ2-7,TRBV30,17,TGTGCCTGGAGTGTTTGGGTCGGGACAGGGGACTCCTACGAGCAGTACTTC,CAWSVWVGTGDSYEQYF
.,.,TRBJ2-5,TRBV7-2,16,TGTGCCAGCAGCTTACGCGTCGGGGTGATAGAGGAGACCCAGTACTTC,CASSLRVGVIEETQYF
TRBD2,.,TRBJ2-2,TRBV25-1,17,TGTGCCAGCAGGGGGACTAGCGGGAGTACGGCGACCGGGGAGCTGTTTTTT,CASRGTSGSTATGELFF
TRBD1,.,TRBJ1-2,TRBV29-1,12,TGCAGCGCCGAGGGGGCAGGGGCTCCCCGCACCTTC,CSAEGAGAPRTF
.,.,TRBJ1-1,TRBV29-1,14,TGCAGCGCCTCCGGAGGGGGGCCGGTCACTGAAGCTTTCTTT,CSASGGGPVTEAFF
.,.,TRBJ1-2,TRBV5-6,16,TGTGCCAGCAGCCGACCGACAGGCCCCGGCCTCTATGGCTACACCTTC,CASSRPTGPGLYGYTF
TRBD2,.,TRBJ2-7,TRBV6-5,13,TGTGCCAGCAGTTACGCTAGCGGCTACGAGCAGTACTTC,CASSYASGYEQYF
.,.,TRBJ2-3,TRBV4-3,17,TGCGCCAGCAGCCAGAAGTCCCCGGACACGGTAACAGATACGCAGTATTTT,CASSQKSPDTVTDTQYF
.,.,TRBJ2-5,TRBV5-1,12,TGCGCCAGCAGCCCCCAGGGGGAGACCCAGTACTTC,CASSPQGETQYF
.,.,TRBJ2-5,TRBV5-6,15,TGTGCCAGCAGCACCCCTCCACAGGGAAAAGAGACCCAGTACTTC,CASSTPPQGKETQYF
.,.,TRBJ1-4,TRBV7-9,11,TGTGCCAGCAGTCCTAATGAAAAACTGTTTTTT,CASSPNEKLFF